One T cell receptor beta chain is described in this entry. Its antigen remains unidentified. The entry originates in a study of OX40 agonist ivuxolimab in advanced cancers. Study at large: Participants, about 83% male, averaged approximately 60 years of age, ranging from roughly 23 to 80.

Study observations and caveats: Clonal expansion was among the lowest in partial responders at 0.1-3.0 mg/kg, especially CD8+. At 0.1 to 3.0 mg/kg, clonal expansion of CD4+ and CD8+ blood T cells had occurred by week 6. There were, on average, more expanded clones in CD8+ T cells than in CD4+.

V lost 1 base, J lost 7 bases, and 9 bases stayed unmatched. Germline V CDR1 and CDR2: SGHVS, FQNEAQ. The CDR3 is 17 residues long. Only in-frame clones appear in the TCRdb table, and some are missing; sequencing was by immunoSEQ multiplex PCR. The repertoire consists of under 85,000 clones, with about 88% occurring once and the leading ten covering approximately 7.7%. The V gene is TRBV7-8, the J gene TRBJ2-1; 11 bases line up with TRBD2. The sequenced sample was CD4+ or CD8+ T cells sorted from blood, obtained in a trial of the OX40 agonist ivuxolimab. This TCR was sampled from an adult with an advanced solid tumor such as melanoma, head and neck, liver or kidney cancer. The DNA for the CDR3 is TGTGCCAGCAGCTTAGGTCCTGGGACTAGCGGTTTGAATGAGCAGTTCTTC. Translating it yields CASSLGPGTSGLNEQFF.